The rows below give T cell receptor beta chains drawn from one sample of a study of cytomegalovirus exposure and HLA in healthy donors. Method: immunoSEQ multiplex PCR; TCRdb's copy keeps in-frame clones and lacks some. The table lists approximately 200,000 clones, roughly 83% of them singletons. Sequencing was done on a sample of PBMCs. These TCRs come from a girl under 18 in good health and CMV-seronegative. The CDR3 runs from the conserved cysteine through the conserved F or W. The D gene is left open where the match is weak. Size is omitted from some rows. Given values are once, few, many or a class for expanded clones.

j_call | clone_size | d_call | v_call | cdr3_length | cdr3_nt | cdr3_aa
TRBJ1-6 | NA | NA | TRBV19 | 15 | TGTGCCAGTAGTGTACAGGGAAGAAATGATTCACCCCTCCACTTT | CASSVQGRNDSPLHF
TRBJ1-2 | once | NA | TRBV2 | 14 | TGTGCCAGCAGTGTTCTTGGGACTTTGAGCGGCTACACCTTC | CASSVLGTLSGYTF
TRBJ2-7 | NA | TRBD1 | TRBV5-1 | 16 | TGCGCCAGCAGCGCAAAAGCCGGGACAGGGGGGTTCGAGCAGTACTTC | CASSAKAGTGGFEQYF
TRBJ2-5 | NA | TRBD1 | TRBV2 | 15 | TGTGCCAGCCCTCGGGTGAGGGACAGGGGAGAGACCCAGTACTTC | CASPRVRDRGETQYF
TRBJ2-1 | NA | TRBD2 | TRBV7-8 | 19 | TGTGCCAGCAGCTCACGACTAGCGGGAGAGACCGCGTCCTACAATGAGCAGTTCTTC | CASSSRLAGETASYNEQFF
TRBJ2-5 | NA | NA | TRBV5-1 | 15 | TGCGCCAGCAGCTTGGGCGGGGGCCCTCAAGAGACCCAGTACTTC | CASSLGGGPQETQYF
TRBJ2-1 | NA | NA | TRBV5-1 | 16 | TGCGCCAGCAGCTTGGCTAGCGTCCCCCCTTACAATGAGCAGTTCTTC | CASSLASVPPYNEQFF
TRBJ1-2 | NA | TRBD1 | TRBV30 | 13 | TGTGCCTGGGAGACAGGGGGAAACTATGGCTACACCTTC | CAWETGGNYGYTF
TRBJ2-2 | NA | TRBD2 | TRBV5-1 | 17 | TGCGCCAGCAGCATCAGCCTAGCGGGGGGGTACACCGGGGAGCTGTTTTTT | CASSISLAGGYTGELFF
TRBJ2-7 | NA | TRBD2 | TRBV9 | 15 | TGTGCCAGCAGCTTGGGGAGCGGGGGGACCTACGAGCAGTACTTC | CASSLGSGGTYEQYF
TRBJ1-1 | few | TRBD1 | TRBV5-1 | 14 | TGCGCCAGCAGCCTACAGGGGCCCGGGACTGAAGCTTTCTTT | CASSLQGPGTEAFF
TRBJ2-5 | NA | NA | TRBV6-1 | 11 | TGTGCCAGCAGTTACGGAGAGACCCAGTACTTC | CASSYGETQYF
TRBJ2-7 | NA | NA | TRBV5-1 | 16 | TGCGCCAGCAGCTTGGATCCCCAGGGTAGCTCCTACGAGCAGTACTTC | CASSLDPQGSSYEQYF
TRBJ1-4 | NA | NA | TRBV9 | 17 | TGTGCCAGCAGCCCCTCGCTGGTAGGAGGGCCTAATGAAAAACTGTTTTTT | CASSPSLVGGPNEKLFF
TRBJ1-2 | NA | TRBD1 | TRBV5-5 | 14 | TGTGCCAGCAGTGGGACAGGGTCGATCTATGGCTACACCTTC | CASSGTGSIYGYTF
TRBJ1-2 | NA | NA | TRBV5-1 | 17 | TGCGCCAGCAGCTTGGGAGGAGGTGAGGGCAGACACTATGGCTACACCTTC | CASSLGGGEGRHYGYTF
TRBJ1-4 | NA | TRBD1 | TRBV30 | 16 | TGTGCCTGGAGTGCCCTAACGGACAGGGCGGAGGAAAAACTGTTTTTT | CAWSALTDRAEEKLFF
TRBJ2-7 | NA | TRBD1 | TRBV2 | 14 | TGTGCCAGCAGGGCTGACAGGGGAACCTACGAGCAGTACTTC | CASRADRGTYEQYF
TRBJ2-1 | once | NA | TRBV29-1 | 12 | TGCAGCGCCGTAAAACAGGGTATTGAGCAGTTCTTC | CSAVKQGIEQFF
TRBJ1-1 | NA | NA | TRBV6-5 | 16 | TGTGCCAGCAGTTATATCTCTCCCAGGGTCCTGACTGAAGCTTTCTTT | CASSYISPRVLTEAFF